The 27 T cell receptor beta chains below all came from one sample that was sequenced in a study of shared T cell receptors in the human thymus. The data were produced by immunoSEQ multiplex PCR, yet TCRdb's version contains in-frame clones alone and is incomplete. The sample lists hundreds of thousands of clones, 88% occurring once. In addition, the sample was reused for a study of human thymus T cells.

Sequencing was done on a sample of thymocytes. Receptors originate from a boy younger than two with a congenital heart defect.

The rearrangement uses TRBV10-2 and TRBJ1-5; the match to TRBD1 covers 7 bases. The germline V gene has CDR1 WSHSY and CDR2 SAAADI. V lost 8 bases to trimming and J lost 5 bases; unmatched junction nucleotides: 3. This CDR3 is 12 amino acids long. CDR3 sequence (DNA): TGCGCCAGCGGGACAGCAGATCAGCCCCAGCATTTT. As protein: CASGTADQPQHF.

The chain couples TRBV11-2 to TRBJ2-7, with D possibly TRBD2 on 9 matching bases. The V gene lost 3 bases and the J gene lost 0 bases, with 24 bases spanning the gap. The CDR3 is 19 amino acids. CDR1 is SGHAT, CDR2 FQNNGV, per germline. Here the CDR3 DNA reads TGTGCCAGCAGCTTCGGACAGGGTGGACTAGCGCCCCGCTCCTACGAGCAGTACTTC. It codes for CASSFGQGGLAPRSYEQYF.

The chain has TRBV28 and TRBJ1-5, with D tentatively TRBD1 (5 bases). V shed 3 bases and J shed 3 bases, with 18 bases lying between them. This CDR3 contains 17 residues. Germline CDR1 is MDHEN and CDR2 is SYDVKM. CDR3 sequence reads: CASSLPHPQDVNQPQHF. The CDR3 DNA reads TGTGCCAGCAGTTTGCCCCACCCACAGGACGTCAATCAGCCCCAGCATTTT. Drawing the rest from reference TRBV28 and TRBJ1-5, the complete variable domain is DVKVTQSSRYLVKRTGEKVFLECVQDMDHENMFWYRQDPGLGLRLIYFSYDVKMKEKGDIPEGYSVSREKKERFSLILESASTNQTSMYLCASSLPHPQDVNQPQHFGDGTRLSIL.

This CDR3 is CAWNLTAGSGEQYF. Written as DNA, the CDR3 is TGTGCCTGGAACTTGACAGCGGGCTCTGGCGAGCAGTACTTC. V is TRBV30 and J is TRBJ2-7, with D possibly TRBD2 on 6 matching bases. Germline CDR1 is GTSNPN and CDR2 is SVGIG (reference sequence). V lost 4 bases and J 6 bases, leaving 19 bases between the germline ends. CDR3 length: 14 residues.

The rearrangement joins TRBV20-1 to TRBJ1-2, with D possibly being TRBD1 (5 bases). The CDR3 extends over 11 amino acids. Germline V CDR1 and CDR2: DFQATT, SNEGSKA (reference sequence). The CDR3 is CITRVDYGYTF. CDR3 sequence (DNA): TGCATTACCAGGGTCGACTATGGCTACACCTTC.

This clone was seen just once. The CDR3 DNA follows: TGTGCCAGCAGCTCACTAGCGGTCTACAATGAGCAGTTCTTC. Protein sequence: CASSSLAVYNEQFF. The V gene is TRBV7-2, the J gene TRBJ2-1; TRBD2 matches at 8 bases. Germline values: CDR1 SGHTA, CDR2 FQGNSA. V dropped 4 bases and J dropped 3; count of bases not matched to a gene: 2. The CDR3 has 14 residues.

The CDR3 coding sequence is TGTGCCAGCAGTACCCGGGGGGGACTAGCAGAGACCCAGTACTTC. Residues: CASSTRGGLAETQYF. The chain joins TRBV27 to TRBJ2-5, with 9 bases that match TRBD2. The V gene's germline CDR1 is MNHEY and CDR2 SMNVEV (reference sequence). The CDR3 runs to 15 residues. The V gene end was trimmed by 5 bases and the J gene end by 4 bases; junction bases not matched to a gene: 8.

The V and J genes are TRBV18 and TRBJ1-2, with D maybe TRBD1 (6 bases). Trimming shortened V by 2 bases and J by 7 bases, and 8 bases separated the two germline ends. The CDR3 contains 12 residues. Germline CDR1 is KGHSH and CDR2 is LQKENI. The CDR3 loop is CASSPGGCGYTF. The CDR3 DNA follows: TGTGCCAGCTCACCAGGGGGCTGTGGCTACACCTTC.

This clone turned up a few times. The chain uses TRBV28 and TRBJ2-7; D is perhaps TRBD2 (5 bases). Germline CDR1 is MDHEN and CDR2 is SYDVKM. Trimming removed 7 bases at V and 0 bases at J, with 16 bases between. The CDR3 is 15 residues long. The CDR3 spells CASKFGQRSSYEQYF. CDR3 coding DNA: TGTGCCAGCAAGTTCGGGCAGCGGAGCTCCTACGAGCAGTACTTC.

V gene TRBV4-3 combines with J gene TRBJ2-1, with TRBD2 matching 10 bases. CDR3 length: 18 amino acids. J lost 7 bases, V lost 0 bases, and 12 bases had no gene match. The germline V gene has CDR1 LGHNA and CDR2 YSLEER. As DNA, the CDR3 is TGCGCCAGCAGCCAAGATCCTCAAGCGGGGGGGAAAGGGAATGAGCAGTTCTTC. It translates to CASSQDPQAGGKGNEQFF.

This CDR3 is CASSSDRTGQYF. In DNA form, the CDR3 reads TGTGCCAGCAGTTCCGACAGGACCGGGCAGTACTTC. The rearrangement links TRBV6-5 to TRBJ2-7, with D possibly being TRBD1 (6 bases). Germline CDR1 reads MNHEY; CDR2 reads SVGAGI. V was pared by 4 bases and J by 9 bases, with 13 bases between. This CDR3 is 12 amino acids long.

This rearrangement joins TRBV11-1 to TRBJ2-1; TRBD2 matches at 12 bases. Unmatched junction bases numbered 7, after V lost 4 bases and J lost 3 bases. The germline V gene has CDR1 SGHAT and CDR2 FQDESV (reference sequence). CDR3 size: 17 residues. CDR3 nucleotide sequence: TGTGCCAGCAGCTCGAAGACTAGCGGGAGTAGCTACAATGAGCAGTTCTTC. This translates into CASSSKTSGSSYNEQFF.

The chain joins TRBV5-1 to TRBJ2-1; D gene ambiguous. The CDR3 consists of 14 residues. Germline loops: CDR1 SGHRS, CDR2 YFSETQ. V was shortened by 0 bases and J by 0 bases, with 4 bases between the two germline ends. CDR3 nucleotide sequence: TGCGCCAGCAGCTTGGAGCGCTCCTACAATGAGCAGTTCTTC. Translation: CASSLERSYNEQFF.

The chain combines TRBV4-3 with TRBJ2-7, with D possibly being TRBD1 (5 bases). This CDR3 has 15 amino acids. V gave up 4 bases and J gave up 0 bases, with 13 bases separating them. CDR1 is LGHNA and CDR2 is YSLEER in the germline V gene. CDR3 region: CASSPRQGLSYEQYF. The CDR3 coding sequence is TGCGCCAGCAGCCCGCGGCAGGGTCTCTCCTACGAGCAGTACTTC.

V is TRBV12-5 and J is TRBJ2-7; TRBD2 is a possible D gene (6 bases). V lost 1 base to trimming and J lost 4 bases, with 8 bases between them. The CDR3 is 13 amino acids. From germline, CDR1 is LGHNT and CDR2 FRNRAP. CDR3 residues: CASGLGDCYEQYF. In DNA, the CDR3 is TGTGCTAGTGGTTTGGGGGACTGTTACGAGCAGTACTTC. Using reference TRBV12-5 and TRBJ2-7 for the parts outside the CDR3, the full variable domain is DARVTQTPRHKVTEMGQEVTMRCQPILGHNTVFWYRQTMMQGLELLAYFRNRAPLDDSGMPKDRFSAEMPDATLATLKIQPSEPRDSAVYFCASGLGDCYEQYFGPGTRLTVT.

This clone was recorded only once. The V call is TRBV5-6, the J call TRBJ2-5; 13 bases are shared with TRBD2. Germline lookup yields CDR1 SGHDT and CDR2 YYEEEE. The CDR3 length is 16 residues. The V gene end was trimmed by 1 base and the J gene end by 5 bases; junction bases not matched to a gene: 5. The CDR3 nucleotides are TGTGCCAGCAGCTTGCCTGGGACTAGCGGGACTGAGACCCAGTACTTC. This gives the protein CASSLPGTSGTETQYF.

V gene TRBV7-2 combines with J gene TRBJ2-2; 9 bases are a match to TRBD2. Germline V gene lookup returns CDR1 SGHTA and CDR2 FQGNSA. With V trimmed by 4 bases and J by 6 bases, 15 bases remained unmatched. The CDR3 sequence is 18 residues long. CDR3 DNA sequence: TGTGCCAGCAGCTCCCGTAGTAGCGGGAGAACCCAACCCGGGGAGCTGTTTTTT. Translating gives CASSSRSSGRTQPGELFF. The variable domain in full, completed from reference TRBV7-2 and TRBJ2-2, reads GAGVSQSPSNKVTEKGKDVELRCDPISGHTALYWYRQSLGQGLEFLIYFQGNSAPDKSGLPSDRFSAERTGGSVSTLTIQRTQQEDSAVYLCASSSRSSGRTQPGELFFGEGSRLTVL.

The V gene is TRBV27, the J gene TRBJ1-5; D gene uncertain. V lost 3 bases, J lost 5 bases, and 11 bases lay in between. The CDR3 runs to 14 residues. The V gene's germline CDR1 is MNHEY and CDR2 SMNVEV (reference sequence). The CDR3 reads CASSFVPPHQPQHF. CDR3 DNA sequence: TGTGCCAGCAGTTTTGTTCCTCCCCATCAGCCCCAGCATTTT.

The chain recombines TRBV6-6 with TRBJ1-5; TRBD1 is a possible D gene (5 bases). The CDR3 sequence is 13 residues long. The V and J ends lost 11 bases and 4 bases respectively, with 15 bases between them. CDR1 is MNHNY and CDR2 is SVGAGI in the germline V gene (reference sequence). The CDR3 DNA reads TGTGCCTCGTACTTGGGGGGTAATCAGCCCCAGCATTTT. Translated, it gives CASYLGGNQPQHF.

In its sample, this clone was seen once. V usage is TRBV6-1 and J usage is TRBJ2-7; D gene ambiguous. The CDR3 covers 11 residues. Per the germline V gene, CDR1 is MNHNS and CDR2 is SASEGT. Trimming took 2 bases from V and 7 from J, leaving 6 bases between them. CDR3 sequence reads: CASSETREQYF. CDR3 DNA sequence: TGTGCCAGCAGTGAAACCCGGGAGCAGTACTTC.

With respect to this clone: A read error may produce the germline difference seen at one junction end. The V call is TRBV6-6, the J call TRBJ1-1; 8 nucleotides align to TRBD1. This CDR3 comprises 14 residues. Germline assignment: CDR1 MNHNY and CDR2 SVGAGI (reference sequence). CDR3 protein: CASSHSGGDTEAFF. In DNA form, the CDR3 reads TGTGCCAGCAGTCACTCAGGGGGCGACACTGAAGCTTTCTTT.

The DNA for the CDR3 is TGCGCCAGCAGCCAAGATCGGACTAGCGGGATACTAAATGAGCAGTTCTTC. Its translation: CASSQDRTSGILNEQFF. J is TRBJ2-1 and V is TRBV4-1; 12 bases are a match to TRBD2. The V segment lost 0 bases and the J segment 7 bases; nucleotides outside the gene matches: 7. Germline CDR1 reads MGHRA; CDR2 reads YSYEKL. The CDR3 is made up of 17 amino acids.

The sample holds one count of this clone. The rearrangement links TRBV7-9 to TRBJ2-2, with D maybe TRBD2 (5 bases). The CDR3 has 14 amino acids. V lost 6 bases to trimming and J lost 3 bases, with 11 bases between them. Germline V gene lookup returns CDR1 SEHNR and CDR2 FQNEAQ (reference sequence). The CDR3 DNA follows: TGTGCCAGCAGGCAAAAAGCGGACACCGGGGAGCTGTTTTTT. As protein: CASRQKADTGELFF.

The chain has TRBV27 and TRBJ2-7; weak D call: TRBD2 (6 bases). With 5 bases removed from V and 7 bases from J, the gap between germline ends came to 24 bases. Germline CDR1 is MNHEY and CDR2 is SMNVEV (reference sequence). The CDR3 has 16 residues. The CDR3 region has the DNA TGTGCCAGCAGTCCAGGCCCCCTCGGGGGTCGCGGGGAGCAGTACTTC. Translating gives CASSPGPLGGRGEQYF.

The chain carries TRBV14 and TRBJ2-7, with a tentative D call TRBD1 (6 bases). CDR3 length: 13 residues. The germline V gene has CDR1 SGHDN and CDR2 FVKESK. V lost 3 bases to trimming and J lost 4 bases, with 10 bases between them. CDR3 nucleotide sequence: TGTGCCAGCAGCCATCCACAGGGTTACGAGCAGTACTTC. Its protein is CASSHPQGYEQYF.

The chain carries TRBV4-3 and TRBJ1-5; D uncertain. The CDR3 runs 14 residues. CDR1 and CDR2 (germline): LGHNA, YSLEER. Deletions cut 0 bases from V and 6 bases from J, with 9 bases between. The CDR3 spells CASSQDTEGQPQHF. As DNA, the CDR3 is TGCGCCAGCAGCCAAGATACAGAAGGTCAGCCCCAGCATTTT.

As regards this clone: A read error may account for a junction end that differs from germline. V is TRBV4-1 and J is TRBJ2-7; 7 bases are shared with TRBD2. The germline gives CDR1 MGHRA, CDR2 YSYEKL. There are 13 residues in the CDR3. CDR3 amino acids: CASSRPGPGTTLW. The CDR3 region has the DNA TGCGCCAGCAGCCGACCAGGACCTGGGACTACGCTGTGG.